Listed below are T cell receptor beta chains from one sample, sequenced in a study of shared clonotypes between healthy human individuals. Here immunoSEQ multiplex PCR was the method, and the copy in TCRdb shows in-frame clones only, minus some. The sample shows about 2 million clones, 85% to 95% of them seen only once. The sequencing input was naive CD8+ T cells sorted from blood. All receptors come from a man younger than 35 in good health. Both conserved end residues are part of each CDR3. Fields, in order: J gene, D gene, V gene, clone size, CDR3 protein, CDR3 DNA. The D gene is left open where the match is weak. For some rows the clone size is stated as once, few or many, or as a class when expanded; others skip it.

j_call: TRBJ1-1
d_call: .
v_call: TRBV10-1
clone_size: .
cdr3_aa: CASSDGLGEAFF
cdr3_nt: TGCGCCAGCAGTGACGGACTAGGGGAAGCTTTCTTT

j_call: TRBJ2-3
d_call: TRBD2
v_call: TRBV4-1
clone_size: .
cdr3_aa: CASSQGPTSGYTDTQYF
cdr3_nt: TGCGCCAGCAGCCAAGGGCCGACTAGCGGCTACACAGATACGCAGTATTTT

j_call: TRBJ1-6
d_call: .
v_call: TRBV10-3
clone_size: .
cdr3_aa: CAISGKEGTYNSPLHF
cdr3_nt: TGTGCCATCAGTGGAAAGGAGGGAACCTATAATTCACCCCTCCACTTT

j_call: TRBJ2-5
d_call: TRBD2
v_call: TRBV7-9
clone_size: once
cdr3_aa: CASSFPHAGGETQYF
cdr3_nt: TGTGCCAGCAGCTTTCCGCACGCGGGGGGAGAGACCCAGTACTTC

j_call: TRBJ2-2
d_call: TRBD1
v_call: TRBV6-5
clone_size: .
cdr3_aa: CASSSDRGLPGELFF
cdr3_nt: TGTGCCAGCAGTTCCGACAGGGGGCTCCCCGGGGAGCTGTTTTTT

j_call: TRBJ2-7
d_call: TRBD2
v_call: TRBV2
clone_size: .
cdr3_aa: CASSARGEGSTYEQYF
cdr3_nt: TGTGCCAGCAGTGCCCGGGGGGAGGGTAGTACCTACGAGCAGTACTTC

j_call: TRBJ2-7
d_call: .
v_call: TRBV28
clone_size: .
cdr3_aa: CASSPWGYEQYF
cdr3_nt: TGTGCCAGCAGCCCCTGGGGCTACGAGCAGTACTTC

j_call: TRBJ1-1
d_call: .
v_call: TRBV7-3
clone_size: .
cdr3_aa: CASSFLRGISLGSAFF
cdr3_nt: TGTGCCAGCAGCTTTCTGAGAGGGATTTCTCTCGGGTCTGCTTTCTTT

j_call: TRBJ2-1
d_call: TRBD2
v_call: TRBV7-9
clone_size: .
cdr3_aa: CASSLFGLAGENEQFF
cdr3_nt: TGTGCCAGCAGCCTATTCGGACTAGCGGGAGAAAATGAGCAGTTCTTC

j_call: TRBJ2-3
d_call: .
v_call: TRBV27
clone_size: .
cdr3_aa: CASSSRGATDTQYF
cdr3_nt: TGTGCCAGCAGCTCCCGGGGTGCCACAGATACGCAGTATTTT

j_call: TRBJ2-1
d_call: .
v_call: TRBV5-1
clone_size: .
cdr3_aa: CASSHQGGSYNEQFF
cdr3_nt: TGCGCCAGCAGCCACCAGGGGGGGTCCTACAATGAGCAGTTCTTC

j_call: TRBJ1-6
d_call: .
v_call: TRBV7-9
clone_size: .
cdr3_aa: CASSSPGDSPLHF
cdr3_nt: TGTGCCAGCAGCTCGCCGGGGGATTCACCCCTCCACTTT

j_call: TRBJ1-4
d_call: .
v_call: TRBV7-8
clone_size: .
cdr3_aa: CASSPGPLNEKLFF
cdr3_nt: TGTGCCAGCAGCCCGGGACCCCTTAATGAAAAACTGTTTTTT

j_call: TRBJ1-4
d_call: .
v_call: TRBV4-3
clone_size: .
cdr3_aa: CASSQDPTETNEKLFF
cdr3_nt: TGCGCCAGCAGCCAAGATCCCACGGAGACTAATGAAAAACTGTTTTTT

j_call: TRBJ1-1
d_call: .
v_call: TRBV19
clone_size: few
cdr3_aa: CASSKTENTEAFF
cdr3_nt: TGTGCCAGTAGTAAGACGGAGAACACTGAAGCTTTCTTT

j_call: TRBJ2-1
d_call: .
v_call: TRBV27
clone_size: .
cdr3_aa: CASSSQGNEQFF
cdr3_nt: TGTGCCAGCAGTTCACAGGGTAATGAGCAGTTCTTC

j_call: TRBJ2-3
d_call: .
v_call: TRBV9
clone_size: .
cdr3_aa: CASRGPGELTDTQYF
cdr3_nt: TGTGCCAGCAGGGGTCCGGGAGAGCTCACAGATACGCAGTATTTT

j_call: TRBJ1-3
d_call: .
v_call: TRBV5-4
clone_size: .
cdr3_aa: CASSRGINPNTIYF
cdr3_nt: TGTGCCAGCAGCCGAGGCATCAATCCAAACACCATATATTTT

j_call: TRBJ1-4
d_call: TRBD1
v_call: TRBV7-9
clone_size: .
cdr3_aa: CASSLDRGRLFF
cdr3_nt: TGTGCCAGCAGCCTCGACAGGGGGAGACTGTTTTTT

j_call: TRBJ2-3
d_call: .
v_call: TRBV5-1
clone_size: .
cdr3_aa: CASSLSRMLTDTQYF
cdr3_nt: TGCGCCAGCAGCTTGTCGAGAATGTTAACAGATACGCAGTATTTT

j_call: TRBJ2-3
d_call: TRBD1
v_call: TRBV28
clone_size: .
cdr3_aa: CATGQGEPDTQYF
cdr3_nt: TGTGCCACCGGACAGGGGGAGCCAGATACGCAGTATTTT

j_call: TRBJ1-6
d_call: .
v_call: TRBV7-9
clone_size: .
cdr3_aa: CASSPPGDFGVSPLHF
cdr3_nt: TGTGCCAGCAGCCCCCCGGGAGACTTCGGGGTTTCACCCCTCCACTTT

j_call: TRBJ2-3
d_call: .
v_call: TRBV2
clone_size: .
cdr3_aa: CASSVGTSTSTDTQYF
cdr3_nt: TGTGCCAGCAGTGTGGGTACTAGCACCAGCACAGATACGCAGTATTTT

j_call: TRBJ2-7
d_call: .
v_call: TRBV19
clone_size: .
cdr3_aa: CASSPTGGSYEQYF
cdr3_nt: TGTGCCAGTTCCCCGACAGGCGGATCCTACGAGCAGTACTTC

j_call: TRBJ2-1
d_call: .
v_call: TRBV10-3
clone_size: .
cdr3_aa: CAISASDEQFF
cdr3_nt: TGTGCCATCAGTGCCTCGGATGAGCAGTTCTTC

j_call: TRBJ1-2
d_call: .
v_call: TRBV14
clone_size: .
cdr3_aa: CASSQGGDDYGYTF
cdr3_nt: TGTGCCAGCAGCCAGGGGGGGGACGACTATGGCTACACCTTC

j_call: TRBJ2-2
d_call: .
v_call: TRBV9
clone_size: .
cdr3_aa: CASSVVSSPELFF
cdr3_nt: TGTGCCAGCAGCGTAGTTAGCTCTCCGGAGCTGTTTTTT

j_call: TRBJ1-5
d_call: TRBD1
v_call: TRBV12-5
clone_size: few
cdr3_aa: CASGLVARPGQLINSNQPQHF
cdr3_nt: TGTGCTAGTGGTTTGGTAGCGCGCCCGGGACAGCTTATTAATAGCAATCAGCCCCAGCATTTT

j_call: TRBJ2-7
d_call: .
v_call: TRBV19
clone_size: .
cdr3_aa: CASSIMAGYEQYF
cdr3_nt: TGTGCCAGTAGTATAATGGCGGGCTACGAGCAGTACTTC

j_call: TRBJ2-7
d_call: .
v_call: TRBV7-2
clone_size: once
cdr3_aa: CASSLEVSEAYEQYF
cdr3_nt: TGTGCCAGCAGCTTAGAGGTTAGCGAGGCCTACGAGCAGTACTTC

j_call: TRBJ2-3
d_call: TRBD2
v_call: TRBV5-1
clone_size: .
cdr3_aa: CASSFWGGDTDTQYF
cdr3_nt: TGCGCCAGCAGCTTTTGGGGAGGGGACACAGATACGCAGTATTTT

j_call: TRBJ2-1
d_call: .
v_call: TRBV27
clone_size: .
cdr3_aa: CASQSTTYNEQFF
cdr3_nt: TGTGCCAGCCAATCCACCACTTACAATGAGCAGTTCTTC

j_call: TRBJ1-1
d_call: .
v_call: TRBV6-6
clone_size: .
cdr3_aa: CASRPVMNTEAFF
cdr3_nt: TGTGCCAGCAGACCTGTTATGAACACTGAAGCTTTCTTT

j_call: TRBJ1-4
d_call: .
v_call: TRBV4-1
clone_size: .
cdr3_aa: CASLGGEKLFF
cdr3_nt: TGCGCCAGCTTAGGGGGGGAAAAACTGTTTTTT

j_call: TRBJ2-1
d_call: .
v_call: TRBV6-5
clone_size: .
cdr3_aa: CASSYGGIGNEQFF
cdr3_nt: TGTGCCAGCAGTTACGGGGGAATCGGCAATGAGCAGTTCTTC

j_call: TRBJ2-3
d_call: TRBD2
v_call: TRBV6-6
clone_size: .
cdr3_aa: CASSDWRGGTDTQYF
cdr3_nt: TGTGCCAGCAGCGACTGGCGGGGGGGCACAGATACGCAGTATTTT

j_call: TRBJ2-1
d_call: .
v_call: TRBV5-4
clone_size: once
cdr3_aa: CASSPILGYNPIVTINEQFF
cdr3_nt: TGTGCCAGCAGCCCCATTCTGGGGTATAACCCTATCGTGACAATCAATGAGCAGTTCTTC

j_call: TRBJ2-2
d_call: TRBD1
v_call: TRBV6-5
clone_size: .
cdr3_aa: CASRTNDQGAGELFF
cdr3_nt: TGTGCCAGCAGGACGAACGACCAGGGGGCAGGGGAGCTGTTTTTT

j_call: TRBJ1-6
d_call: TRBD1
v_call: TRBV2
clone_size: .
cdr3_aa: CASSEGDRVYSPLHF
cdr3_nt: TGTGCCAGCAGTGAAGGGGACAGGGTTTACTCACCCCTCCACTTT

j_call: TRBJ1-5
d_call: TRBD1
v_call: TRBV7-6
clone_size: .
cdr3_aa: CASSLGQGYSNQPQHF
cdr3_nt: TGTGCCAGCAGCTTGGGACAGGGCTATAGCAATCAGCCCCAGCATTTT

j_call: TRBJ2-1
d_call: TRBD2
v_call: TRBV7-8
clone_size: .
cdr3_aa: CASSLGLLAGVYEQFF
cdr3_nt: TGTGCCAGCAGCTTAGGTCTCCTAGCGGGAGTCTATGAGCAGTTCTTC

j_call: TRBJ2-5
d_call: .
v_call: TRBV4-1
clone_size: .
cdr3_aa: CASSQEPLARETQYF
cdr3_nt: TGCGCCAGCAGCCAAGAGCCCCTTGCTCGGGAGACCCAGTACTTC

j_call: TRBJ1-4
d_call: .
v_call: TRBV7-9
clone_size: .
cdr3_aa: CASSLVVGGPNEKLFF
cdr3_nt: TGTGCCAGCAGCTTAGTCGTTGGGGGTCCTAATGAAAAACTGTTTTTT

j_call: TRBJ2-3
d_call: TRBD2
v_call: TRBV4-3
clone_size: .
cdr3_aa: CASSQGSQLAEGTDTQYF
cdr3_nt: TGCGCCAGCAGCCAAGGGTCCCAACTAGCGGAAGGCACAGATACGCAGTATTTT

j_call: TRBJ2-7
d_call: .
v_call: TRBV10-2
clone_size: .
cdr3_aa: CATGTSNYEQYF
cdr3_nt: TGCGCCACAGGGACATCAAACTACGAGCAGTACTTC

j_call: TRBJ2-5
d_call: .
v_call: TRBV27
clone_size: .
cdr3_aa: CASREGGLGETQYF
cdr3_nt: TGTGCCAGCAGGGAAGGGGGTCTGGGAGAGACCCAGTACTTC

j_call: TRBJ2-7
d_call: .
v_call: TRBV14
clone_size: .
cdr3_aa: CASSQGGGSYEQYF
cdr3_nt: TGTGCCAGCAGCCAGGGGGGTGGTTCCTACGAGCAGTACTTC

j_call: TRBJ2-3
d_call: .
v_call: TRBV4-3
clone_size: .
cdr3_aa: CASSQDRPEDPDTQYF
cdr3_nt: TGCGCCAGCAGCCAAGATCGCCCCGAGGACCCAGATACGCAGTATTTT

j_call: TRBJ2-1
d_call: TRBD2
v_call: TRBV13
clone_size: .
cdr3_aa: CASSIRTSGYNEQFF
cdr3_nt: TGTGCCAGCAGCATAAGGACTAGCGGCTACAATGAGCAGTTCTTC

j_call: TRBJ2-7
d_call: .
v_call: TRBV4-3
clone_size: .
cdr3_aa: CASSPGETYEQYF
cdr3_nt: TGCGCCAGCAGCCCTGGGGAGACCTACGAGCAGTACTTC

j_call: TRBJ2-1
d_call: TRBD2
v_call: TRBV9
clone_size: once
cdr3_aa: CASSVGGGSSNEQFF
cdr3_nt: TGTGCCAGCAGCGTAGGTGGCGGGAGTTCGAATGAGCAGTTCTTC

j_call: TRBJ2-7
d_call: TRBD2
v_call: TRBV9
clone_size: .
cdr3_aa: CASSESGGHYEQYF
cdr3_nt: TGTGCCAGCAGCGAGAGCGGGGGACACTACGAGCAGTACTTC

j_call: TRBJ2-7
d_call: TRBD2
v_call: TRBV19
clone_size: .
cdr3_aa: CASSKGSGRASEQYF
cdr3_nt: TGTGCCAGTAGCAAAGGGAGCGGGAGGGCCAGCGAGCAGTACTTC

j_call: TRBJ2-7
d_call: .
v_call: TRBV7-9
clone_size: once
cdr3_aa: CASSFPGEVYEQYF
cdr3_nt: TGTGCCAGCAGCTTCCCGGGAGAAGTCTACGAGCAGTACTTC

j_call: TRBJ2-3
d_call: .
v_call: TRBV7-4
clone_size: .
cdr3_aa: CASSLGQLSTDTQYF
cdr3_nt: TGTGCCAGCAGCTTAGGACAACTGAGTACAGATACGCAGTATTTT

j_call: TRBJ1-5
d_call: .
v_call: TRBV19
clone_size: .
cdr3_aa: CASSTGGSNQPQHF
cdr3_nt: TGTGCCAGTAGTACTGGGGGTAGCAATCAGCCCCAGCATTTT

j_call: TRBJ2-7
d_call: TRBD2
v_call: TRBV11-2
clone_size: .
cdr3_aa: CASSSGGYYEQYF
cdr3_nt: TGTGCCAGCAGCTCCGGGGGGTACTACGAGCAGTACTTC

j_call: TRBJ2-2
d_call: .
v_call: TRBV30
clone_size: .
cdr3_aa: CAMDPGNTGELFF
cdr3_nt: TGTGCCATGGACCCTGGGAACACCGGGGAGCTGTTTTTT

j_call: TRBJ1-1
d_call: .
v_call: TRBV9
clone_size: .
cdr3_aa: CASSEGWESTLYTEAFF
cdr3_nt: TGTGCCAGCAGCGAGGGATGGGAATCAACCTTATACACTGAAGCTTTCTTT

j_call: TRBJ2-7
d_call: .
v_call: TRBV27
clone_size: once
cdr3_aa: CASRWGPSYEQYF
cdr3_nt: TGTGCCAGCCGCTGGGGGCCTTCCTACGAGCAGTACTTC